The entry below describes one TCR beta chain. The antigen remains undetermined. Construction of the TCRbeta library involved unique molecular identifiers. One entry per CDR3 protein results from TCRdb running MiXCR on the PCR reads. The table shows about 400,000 distinct CDR3 sequences, with roughly 15% occurring only once. This record comes from a study of T-cell reconstitution after alpha-beta-depleted transplantation in children. Study findings and constraints: T cells produced anew were the main source of T-cell counts and diversity one year after transplant. Several hundred rapidly expanded clones from non-depleted graft cells reportedly supplied alpha-beta T cells about two months post-transplant. It was surviving recipient T cells and thymic progenitors that gave some patients high TCRbeta diversity at day 60.

CDR1 DFQATT and CDR2 SNEGSKA come from the germline V gene (reference sequence). The CDR3 has 13 residues. Trimming shortened V by 3 bases and J by 2 bases, and 8 bases separated the two germline ends. This specimen consisted of PBMCs, mostly from graft donor cells, obtained 360 days after TCRalphabeta/CD19-depleted stem cell transplant. The receptor was derived from a boy under two years old who had a stem cell transplant for Wiskott-Aldrich syndrome, so the T cells may come from the graft donor. V and J are TRBV20-1 and TRBJ2-1; D is uncertain. CDR3 coding DNA: TGCAGTGCTAGTCTGGACCCCTACAATGAGCAGTTCTTC. This translates into CSASLDPYNEQFF.